This entry features one T cell receptor (beta chain) sequence. Its antigen is undetermined. Other DNA sequences from this sample encode an identical CDR3 as well. The ends were cut back, 4 bases at V and 2 bases at J, with 9 bases in the middle. This CDR3 comprises 13 residues. In germline, CDR1 is SGHRS, CDR2 YFSETQ. Measured with immunoSEQ multiplex PCR; TCRdb has only the in-frame clones, and not every one. The data contain about 110,000 clones, approximately 90% of them singletons. The sample is drawn from a study of T cell responses to AZD1222 COVID-19 vaccine. Findings and caveats of the study: Spike regions recognized by vaccine-associated CD4 TCRs spanned the protein, led by 160-218 and 743-854.

Samples with a second dose at about 4 or about 12 weeks were pooled together. This sequence originates from an adult who received the AZD1222 COVID-19 vaccine. The V call is TRBV5-1, the J call TRBJ1-2; weak D call: TRBD1 (5 bases). This specimen was peripheral blood, taken 28 days after the second AZD1222 dose. Here the CDR3 DNA reads TGCGCCAGCAGCCCCGACAGAAACTATGGCTACACCTTC. Protein: CASSPDRNYGYTF.